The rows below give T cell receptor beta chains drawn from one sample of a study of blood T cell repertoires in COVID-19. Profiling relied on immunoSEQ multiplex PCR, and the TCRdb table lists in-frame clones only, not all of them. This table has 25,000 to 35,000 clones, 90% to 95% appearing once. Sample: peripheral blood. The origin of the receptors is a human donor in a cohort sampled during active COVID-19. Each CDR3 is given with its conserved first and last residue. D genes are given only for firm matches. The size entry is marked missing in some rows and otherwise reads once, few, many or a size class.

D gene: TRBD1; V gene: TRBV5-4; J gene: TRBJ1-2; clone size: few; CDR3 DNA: TGTGCCAGCAGTGCTGACAGGGATGGCTACACCTTC; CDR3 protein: CASSADRDGYTF
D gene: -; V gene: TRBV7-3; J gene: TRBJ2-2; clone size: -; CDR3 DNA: TGTGCCAGCAGCCCAGGCGGGGAGCTGTTTTTT; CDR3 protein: CASSPGGELFF
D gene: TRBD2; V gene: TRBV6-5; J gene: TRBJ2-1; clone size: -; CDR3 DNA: TGTGCCAGCAGTTCCCCGACGGGGGAGGGCCATGAGCAGTTCTTC; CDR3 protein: CASSSPTGEGHEQFF
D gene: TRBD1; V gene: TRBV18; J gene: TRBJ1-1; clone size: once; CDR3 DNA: TGTGCCAGCTCACCAGTGGGACAGGCTAACACTAGGGCTCGAGCTTTCTTT; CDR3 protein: CASSPVGQANTRARAFF
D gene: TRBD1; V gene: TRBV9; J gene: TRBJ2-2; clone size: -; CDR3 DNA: TGTGCCGCGAACCCCGGGACAGGCAACACCGGGGAGCTGTTTTTT; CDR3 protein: CAANPGTGNTGELFF
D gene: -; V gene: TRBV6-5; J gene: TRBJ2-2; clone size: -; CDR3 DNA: TGTGCCAGCATGTCGGCAGGGGTGGGCACCGGGGAGCTGTTTTTT; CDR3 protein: CASMSAGVGTGELFF
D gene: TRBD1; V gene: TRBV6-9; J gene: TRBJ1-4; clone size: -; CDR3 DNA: TGTGCCAGCAGTCAACATGACAGGGGGCGCGGCACTAATGAAAAACTGTTTTTT; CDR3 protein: CASSQHDRGRGTNEKLFF
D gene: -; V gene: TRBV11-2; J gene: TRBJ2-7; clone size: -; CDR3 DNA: TGTGCCAGCAGCAAGATAGCAGTTGAGACCTACGAGCAGTACTTC; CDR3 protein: CASSKIAVETYEQYF
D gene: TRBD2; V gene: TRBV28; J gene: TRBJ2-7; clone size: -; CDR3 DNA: TGTGCCAGCAGTTTAGGTTCTAGCGGCTCCTACGAGCAGTACTTC; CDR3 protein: CASSLGSSGSYEQYF
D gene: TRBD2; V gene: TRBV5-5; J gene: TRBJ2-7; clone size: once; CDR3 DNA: TGTGCCAGCAGCTTGGGGACTAGCGGGATCTTGGGCTACGAGCAGTACTTC; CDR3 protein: CASSLGTSGILGYEQYF
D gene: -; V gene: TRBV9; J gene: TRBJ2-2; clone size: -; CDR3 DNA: TGTGCCAGCAGCGGCGAGGGCGAGGGCACCGGGGAGCTGTTTTTT; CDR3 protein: CASSGEGEGTGELFF
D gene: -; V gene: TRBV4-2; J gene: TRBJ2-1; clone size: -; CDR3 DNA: TGTGCCAGCAGCCGACCCGAACTGACTGGGGCCAACAATGAGCAGTTCTTC; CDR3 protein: CASSRPELTGANNEQFF
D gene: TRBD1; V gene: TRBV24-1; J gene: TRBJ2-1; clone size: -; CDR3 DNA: TGTGCCACCAGTGATACCGGGACAGGGGCCAATGAGCAGTTCTTC; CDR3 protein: CATSDTGTGANEQFF